What follows describes a single T cell receptor beta chain. Its antigen specificity is not known. No base-level quality is on record; no much larger clone is a single base apart. CD8 naive samples consisted of CD45RO-negative cells that were positively selected for CCR7, yielding a CD45RA+CCR7+ population without TemRA cells. Donors were healthy HIV-negative adults with no recently reported acute infections or vaccinations. All donors were Caucasian adults living in Nashville, Tennessee, USA. After blood collection by leukapheresis, PBMCs were isolated using Ficoll-Histopaque density gradient centrifugation and then cryopreserved in the vapor phase of liquid nitrogen. Analytical flow cytometry was used to check the purity and quantity of each magnetically sorted T cell population. Genomic DNA was isolated from each sorted fraction and quantified by UV absorbance on a Nanodrop 2000c. The sample belongs to a study of shared clonotypes between healthy human individuals (dated by TCRdb to 2018 to 2021). Looking at the study overall: Three men and two women, aged 18 to 49 years, made up the cohort. For each donor, CD4 naive and CD4 memory were each given three plates, CD8 naive was given two plates, and CD8 memory was given one plate. Blood TCR repertoires of about 5 healthy adults were deeply sequenced to estimate repertoire size and the extent of clonotype sharing between individuals. Libraries were prepared and TCR repertoires were sequenced by different laboratories using diverse techniques, in order to increase sequencing depth and limit assay-specific biases. Per donor, leukapheresis produced somewhere between about 0.8 and 9.5 billion PBMCs. Summary of the overall study and its limitations: Naive subsets generally had larger estimated clonotype richness than memory subsets did. Sampling was limited to blood, and TCR repertoires in tissue likely differ from TCR repertoires in blood. Roughly 5% of naive CD4, 3.5% of naive CD8, 2.3% of memory CD4, and approximately 0.4% of memory CD8 clonotypes were shared across a few donors. The small number of donors limited the genetic and exposure-history diversity represented. Even with the large sequencing depth, rarefaction of the sorted-subset datasets indicated that sequencing was incomplete. Based on pairwise subsampling, the degree of clonotype sharing among donors was expected to be affected by sequencing depth. Compared with non-shared clonotypes, the clonotypes found in all four sorted-subset donors had higher generation probabilities.

At the junction V is shortened by 4 bases and J by 4 bases; bases outside the gene matches: 11. Taken from cysteine to phenylalanine, the CDR3 has 16 residues. The retained sequence is limited to the CDR3, 48 bases, with the frame set at the first base. The germline V gene yields MDHEN for CDR1 and SYDVKM for CDR2. TCR CDR3 regions were amplified from genomic DNA by multiplex PCR using the deep immunoSEQ assay. Genomic DNA extracted from each cell subset was distributed evenly over all wells of several immunoSEQ 96-well plates, and each plate served as one replicate. Each replicate PCR for sorted subsets received roughly 200 ng genomic DNA, equal to about 30,000 T cell genomes. The purified libraries were quantified using a Qubit 3.0 fluorometer, sized with a Bioanalyzer 2100, and then quantified again using the KAPA Library Quantification kit. Every immunoSEQ 96-well plate was sequenced on a separate single-read 150-cycle Illumina NextSeq 550 flow cell. Regarding the original processing steps: Because only junctional sequences without quality scores were contained in the immunoSEQ output, filtering matching that applied to full-length reads could not be performed. Sequences were annotated with PyIR, a Python wrapper for IgBLAST v1.9, using IMGT germline references to assign V/J genes and CDR3. Reads were removed for weak V/J assignments (E-value above 1e-6), missing CDR3, stop codons, out-of-frame junctions, or ambiguous translated residues. V3J clonotypes were defined by identical inferred V gene, J gene, and CDR3 amino acid sequence. Percentage overlap between repertoires was calculated by dividing the number of shared unique clonotypes by the size of the smaller repertoire. Repertoire richness was assessed with RTK rarefaction, the Chao1 estimator, and Recon v2.1 estimates of unobserved clonotypes. Generation probabilities for all TCRbeta clonotypes obtained by the gDNA method from several donors were computed using OLGA. TCRdb took this table from immuneACCESS and kept in-frame rearrangements with V and J called. Such tables lack part of the clones; where checked against another copy, unresolved V genes explain under half of the gap, and the rest is unexplained. The V and J calls and clone size were taken over from that table, and D and trimming were inferred from the DNA. In this sample the table shows about 600,000 clones, less than 97% of which occur a single time. The top ten clones comprise less than 0.13% of the sample.

This clonotype was sampled from a woman aged 30 to 39 in good health. In this chain, TRBV28 is recombined with TRBJ1-2, and TRBD1 matches 8 of the central bases. Sequencing was performed on naive CD8+ T cells sorted from blood. The cell subset or site label on this specimen signifies: CD45RA+CCR7+. The CDR3 reads as follows: CASSSPFGDRTYGYTF. The sequenced DNA is TGTGCCAGCAGTTCTCCGTTTGGGGACAGGACCTATGGCTACACCTTC.